This TCR beta chain was profiled in a study of prognosis after radiotherapy for stage I lung cancer. The wider study: Considered medically inoperable were all of the patients with non-small cell lung cancer. Notes on the study in general: Reduced Shannon entropy following stereotactic body radiation therapy was recorded in patients who developed distant metastases.

At least ten counts were recorded for this clonotype. Its antigen is as yet unknown. Peripheral blood, about 6 milliliters per draw, was collected at each of two time points. V lost 3 bases and J lost 9, with 9 bases in between. This CDR3 spans 11 amino acids. Looked up from germline, CDR1 is DFQATT and CDR2 is SNEGSKA (reference sequence). Genomic DNA yielded TCR beta CDR3, amplified by two-round multiplex PCR. First-round PCR employed TRBV- and TRBJ-specific primers for each gene. Using its own MiXCR run on the multiplex PCR reads, TCRdb lists one record per CDR3 protein. This table holds 15,000 to 25,000 distinct CDR3 sequences, roughly 26% found once.

This chain joins TRBV20-1 and TRBJ2-1; D is unclear. The TCR was taken from a donor older than 45 with non-small cell lung cancer. The specimen comprised PBMCs, sampled before or after stereotactic body radiation therapy (not recorded which). This chain's CDR3 is CSASSGGEQFF. CDR3 in DNA: TGCAGTGCTAGTTCTGGTGGTGAGCAGTTCTTC.